Listed here are 27 T cell receptor beta chains from one sample, sequenced in a study of OX40 agonist ivuxolimab in advanced cancers. Data came from immunoSEQ multiplex PCR; TCRdb stores just in-frame clones and leaves some out. The data contain tens of thousands of clones, just over 85% of them singletons. The material was CD4+ or CD8+ T cells sorted from blood, obtained in a trial of the OX40 agonist ivuxolimab. These receptors were collected from an adult with an advanced solid tumor such as melanoma, head and neck, liver or kidney cancer.

A few counts support this clone. The chain recombines TRBV19 with TRBJ1-5; 8 bases agree with TRBD1. V lost 4 bases and J lost 4; bases outside the gene matches: 9. Germline V gene sequence: CDR1 LNHDA, CDR2 SQIVND (reference sequence). The CDR3 contains 16 residues. The DNA for the CDR3 is TGTGCCAGTAGTACCGGGACAGGATGGGGTAATCAGCCCCAGCATTTT. As protein: CASSTGTGWGNQPQHF.

The genes are TRBV15 and TRBJ2-5; 8 bases match TRBD2. The DNA end is a closer match to TRBJ2-7, so the J assignment may be wrong. Germline V gene sequence: CDR1 LNHNV, CDR2 YYDKDF (reference sequence). The CDR3 extends over 15 amino acids. The CDR3: CATSPSGRHSYEQYF. DNA for the CDR3: TGTGCCACCAGCCCCAGCGGGAGACACTCCTACGAGCAGTACTTC.

The chain uses TRBV6-1 and TRBJ1-1; D gene ambiguous. Germline-derived CDR1 and CDR2 are MNHNS and SASEGT. The V end lost 4 bases, the J end lost 5 bases, and 11 bases lay between the germline ends. The CDR3 totals 13 residues. In DNA form, the CDR3 reads TGTGCCAGCAGTGGCTCCCGTTCGACTGAAGCTTTCTTT. It is translated as CASSGSRSTEAFF.

The rearrangement joins TRBV5-1 to TRBJ2-3, with D possibly being TRBD1 or TRBD2 (7 bases each). Germline V CDR1 and CDR2: SGHRS, YFSETQ. The CDR3 runs 17 residues. V dropped 4 bases and J dropped 3 bases, with 21 bases sitting between them. CDR3 DNA: TGCGCCAGCAGCCCCAGCGCCGGGGGGACAGTTACAGATACGCAGTATTTT. Translated, it gives CASSPSAGGTVTDTQYF.

This chain links TRBV7-3 with TRBJ2-3, with TRBD2 matching 7 bases. CDR1 is SGHTA, CDR2 FQGTGA, per germline. V trimming: 2 bases; J trimming: 2 bases; junction bases outside the gene matches: 4. There are 15 residues in the CDR3. The CDR3: CASSLGGGLTDTQYF. The DNA of the CDR3 is TGTGCCAGCAGCTTAGGGGGAGGGCTCACAGATACGCAGTATTTT.

The chain is built from TRBV7-2 and TRBJ2-1; D is undetermined. The CDR3 loop spans 11 amino acids. V was pared by 5 bases and J by 8 bases, with 7 bases between. Germline V gene lookup returns CDR1 SGHTA and CDR2 FQGNSA. CDR3 sequence (DNA): TGTGCCAGCAGCGACCGCTATGAGCAGTTCTTC. Protein sequence: CASSDRYEQFF.

The rearrangement uses TRBV5-1 and TRBJ1-2, with 10 bases fitting TRBD1. This CDR3 region has 16 residues. Germline V CDR1 and CDR2: SGHRS, YFSETQ. Unmatched junction bases numbered 10, after V lost 1 base and J lost 7 bases. The CDR3 bases are TGCGCCAGCAGCTTGAATATGTGGACAGGGGGGAGTGGCTACACCTTC. This codes for CASSLNMWTGGSGYTF.

This clone was recorded a few times. The CDR3 reads CASSYSDRGDQPQHF. CDR3 bases: TGTGCCAGCAGTTACTCGGACAGGGGCGATCAGCCCCAGCATTTT. This chain joins TRBV6-5 and TRBJ1-5; 9 bases map to TRBD1. Germline values: CDR1 MNHEY, CDR2 SVGAGI. The CDR3 length is 15 residues. V lost 0 bases to trimming and J lost 5 bases; unmatched junction nucleotides: 2.

This clone was observed a single time. The rearrangement joins TRBV4-1 to TRBJ1-4, with TRBD1 as a possible D gene (6 bases). Germline V lookup: CDR1 MGHRA, CDR2 YSYEKL. The CDR3 is 15 amino acids. V shed 0 bases and J shed 4 bases, with 9 bases lying between them. CDR3 bases: TGCGCCAGCAGCCAAGATCGACAGGTTAATGAAAAACTGTTTTTT. As protein: CASSQDRQVNEKLFF.

The chain links TRBV11-3 to TRBJ2-3; D is ambiguous. The CDR3 is made up of 14 amino acids. CDR1 is SGHNT and CDR2 is YENEEA in the germline V gene. With 1 base removed from V and 4 bases from J, the gap between germline ends came to 9 bases. CDR3 coding DNA: TGTGCCAGCAGCTTAGGTGGGGTTGCAGATACGCAGTATTTT. Translated: CASSLGGVADTQYF. The full variable domain, rest sourced from reference TRBV11-3 and TRBJ2-3, is EAGVVQSPRYKIIEKKQPVAFWCNPISGHNTLYWYLQNLGQGPELLIRYENEEAVDDSQLPKDRFSAERLKGVDSTLKIQPAELGDSAVYLCASSLGGVADTQYFGPGTRLTVL.

A note on this clone: This same CDR3 is encoded by further DNA sequences in the sample. V and J are TRBV5-1 and TRBJ2-5; D ambiguous. In germline, CDR1 is SGHRS, CDR2 YFSETQ. V lost 1 base, J lost 1 base, and 2 bases lay in between. The CDR3 spans 12 residues. The CDR3 DNA follows: TGCGCCAGCAGCTTGTTCCAAGAGACCCAGTACTTC. Protein: CASSLFQETQYF.

The chain links TRBV5-5 to TRBJ2-5; TRBD2 matches 11 bases. The CDR3 runs 15 residues. Germline CDR1 reads SGHKS; CDR2 reads YYEKEE (reference sequence). The V and J ends lost 4 bases and 0 bases, in that order; junction bases with no gene match: 2. CDR3 nucleotide sequence: TGTGCCAGCAGCAGGACTAGCGGGTACCAAGAGACCCAGTACTTC. Its translation: CASSRTSGYQETQYF.

J is TRBJ1-1 and V is TRBV27, with a tentative D call TRBD1 (5 bases). Trimming cost V 2 bases and J 5 bases, with 12 bases left between them. Germline CDR1 and CDR2: MNHEY and SMNVEV (reference sequence). CDR3 length: 14 residues. The CDR3 DNA reads as TGTGCCAGCAGTTTACAAGCAGGGAAAACTGAAGCTTTCTTT. This gives the protein CASSLQAGKTEAFF.

This chain connects TRBV7-9 to TRBJ1-3; D is unclear. Germline V gene data show CDR1 as SEHNR and CDR2 as FQNEAQ (reference sequence). This CDR3 is built from 12 residues. Trimming took 5 bases from V and 4 from J, leaving 6 bases between them. The DNA of the CDR3 is TGTGCCAGCAGCAAACAAGGAAACACCATATATTTT. It encodes CASSKQGNTIYF.

This chain links TRBV7-9 with TRBJ2-5; 8 nucleotides match TRBD2. The CDR3 spans 14 residues. CDR1 SEHNR and CDR2 FQNEAQ come from the germline V gene (reference sequence). The junction had 6 bases not matched to a gene; V was cut back by 5 bases and J by 4 bases. The DNA of the CDR3 is TGTGCCAGCAGCCAGAGCGGGAGAGGAGAGACCCAGTACTTC. This codes for CASSQSGRGETQYF.

The genes are TRBV5-6 and TRBJ1-6, with D uncertain. Germline CDR1 reads SGHDT; CDR2 reads YYEEEE. The CDR3 has 16 amino acids. Trimming pared 4 bases from V and 0 bases from J, leaving 11 bases between. CDR3 sequence (DNA): TGTGCCAGCAGCACATCCTTGGCCTCCTATAATTCACCCCTCCACTTT. Encoded protein: CASSTSLASYNSPLHF.

The V and J genes are TRBV11-2 and TRBJ2-1; 9 bases map to TRBD1. J gave up 8 bases and V 7 bases, and 15 bases lay outside the gene matches. Per the germline V gene, CDR1 is SGHAT and CDR2 is FQNNGV. The CDR3 is 16 residues long. CDR3 sequence reads: CASTAQGAGVEDEQFF. Here the CDR3 DNA reads TGTGCCAGCACCGCACAGGGGGCGGGAGTGGAAGATGAGCAGTTCTTC. Filled out from reference TRBV11-2 and TRBJ2-1, the complete variable domain reads EAGVAQSPRYKIIEKRQSVAFWCNPISGHATLYWYQQILGQGPKLLIQFQNNGVVDDSQLPKDRFSAERLKGVDSTLKIQPAKLEDSAVYLCASTAQGAGVEDEQFFGPGTRLTVL.

The rearrangement uses TRBV2 and TRBJ2-7; D gene unclear. In germline, CDR1 is SNHLY, CDR2 FYNNEI. This CDR3 region has 13 residues. The V and J ends lost 10 bases and 6 bases respectively, with 19 bases between them. The CDR3 nucleotides are TGTGCCACGCATCAGTCGGCGAACGGCGAGCAGTACTTC. It encodes CATHQSANGEQYF.

J is TRBJ2-3 and V is TRBV9, with 8 positions matching TRBD1. CDR3 length: 15 residues. Germline values: CDR1 SGDLS, CDR2 YYNGEE. Trimming took 4 bases from V and 0 from J; bases not matched to a gene: 4. The CDR3 bases are TGTGCCAGCAGCTCCAGGACAGGGAGCACAGATACGCAGTATTTT. Translation: CASSSRTGSTDTQYF.

This chain connects TRBV6-6 to TRBJ1-2; the match to TRBD1 covers 7 bases. Germline-derived CDR1 and CDR2 are MNHNY and SVGAGI (reference sequence). Trimming took 5 bases from V and 4 from J; bases not matched to a gene: 7. CDR3 length equals 14 residues. The CDR3 DNA follows: TGTGCCAGCAGTCCACAGGGGATCGGCTATGGCTACACCTTC. Protein sequence: CASSPQGIGYGYTF.

The chain joins TRBV5-1 to TRBJ1-3; maybe TRBD1 (6 bases). This CDR3 contains 16 residues. Germline CDR1 and CDR2: SGHRS and YFSETQ. V lost 3 bases to trimming and J lost 2 bases, with 15 bases between them. In DNA, the CDR3 is TGCGCCAGCAGCTGGACAGAGTTAGAGGCTGGAAACACCATATATTTT. Amino acids: CASSWTELEAGNTIYF.

The CDR3 region is CASSLDGSPTYGYTF. The CDR3 DNA sequence: TGTGCCAGCAGCTTAGACGGATCCCCTACTTATGGCTACACCTTC. The chain has TRBV7-9 and TRBJ1-2; D is uncertain. Per the germline V gene, CDR1 is SEHNR and CDR2 is FQNEAQ (reference sequence). The V and J ends lost 1 base and 5 bases respectively, with 14 bases between them. This CDR3 spans 15 amino acids.

V is TRBV7-9 and J is TRBJ1-4, with D possibly TRBD1 on 6 matching bases. The V end lost 5 bases, the J end lost 3 bases, and 13 bases lay between the germline ends. This CDR3 is 15 amino acids long. Looked up from germline, CDR1 is SEHNR and CDR2 is FQNEAQ (reference sequence). The CDR3 DNA follows: TGTGCCAGCAGCGCCACAGGGCGGGCTAATGAAAAACTGTTTTTT. Protein product: CASSATGRANEKLFF.

There are a few counts of this clone. The CDR3, as DNA: TGTGCCAGCTCACCGTCGCGGAACTATGGCTACACCTTC. This encodes CASSPSRNYGYTF. The genes are TRBV18 and TRBJ1-2; D gene uncertain. This CDR3 has 13 residues. The germline gives CDR1 KGHSH, CDR2 LQKENI. Trimming stripped 3 bases from V and 2 bases from J, with 7 bases between.

The V gene is TRBV7-9, the J gene TRBJ1-1, with a weak D call TRBD1 (5 bases). V gave up 5 bases and J gave up 11 bases, with 15 bases separating them. The CDR3 consists of 12 residues. Germline-derived CDR1 and CDR2 are SEHNR and FQNEAQ (reference sequence). In nucleotides, the CDR3 is TGTGCCAGCAGCCCCTGGGACTTCGGTGCTTTCTTT. Residues: CASSPWDFGAFF.

The rearrangement joins TRBV11-2 to TRBJ2-5, with D hard to call. The length of the CDR3 is 12 residues. The ends were cut back, 5 bases at V and 0 bases at J, with 4 bases in the middle. Germline V gives CDR1 SGHAT, CDR2 FQNNGV. CDR3 sequence: CASSAYQETQYF. CDR3 nucleotide sequence: TGTGCCAGCAGCGCGTACCAAGAGACCCAGTACTTC.

This sequence joins TRBV7-8 and TRBJ2-2; TRBD2 aligns across 8 bases. CDR1 and CDR2 from the germline V gene are SGHVS and FQNEAQ. The CDR3 extends over 16 amino acids. Trimming took 5 bases from V and 1 from J; bases not matched to a gene: 6. CDR3 nucleotide sequence: TGTGCCAGCAGCAGGGGGGGACTAGGGAACACCGGGGAGCTGTTTTTT. This encodes CASSRGGLGNTGELFF.